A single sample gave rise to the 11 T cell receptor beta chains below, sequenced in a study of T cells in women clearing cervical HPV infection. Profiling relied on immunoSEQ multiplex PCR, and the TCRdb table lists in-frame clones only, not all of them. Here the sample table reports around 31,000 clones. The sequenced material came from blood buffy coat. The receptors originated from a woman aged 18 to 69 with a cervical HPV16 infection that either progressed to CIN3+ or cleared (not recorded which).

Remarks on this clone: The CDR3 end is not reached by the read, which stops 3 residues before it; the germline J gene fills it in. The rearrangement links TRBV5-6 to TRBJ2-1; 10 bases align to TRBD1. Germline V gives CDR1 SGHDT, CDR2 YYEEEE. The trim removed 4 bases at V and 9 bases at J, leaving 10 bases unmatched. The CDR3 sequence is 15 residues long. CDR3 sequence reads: CASSISGTGVAEQFF. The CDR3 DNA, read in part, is TGTGCCAGCAGCATATCCGGGACAGGGGTCGCTGAG.

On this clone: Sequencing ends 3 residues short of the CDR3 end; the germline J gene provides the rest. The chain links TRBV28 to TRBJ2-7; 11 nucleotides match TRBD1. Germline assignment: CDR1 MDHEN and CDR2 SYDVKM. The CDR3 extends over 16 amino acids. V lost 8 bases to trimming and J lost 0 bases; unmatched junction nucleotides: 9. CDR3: CASWDRGVYGSYEQYF. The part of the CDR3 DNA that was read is TGTGCCAGCTGGGACAGGGGGGTGTACGGCTCCTACGAG.

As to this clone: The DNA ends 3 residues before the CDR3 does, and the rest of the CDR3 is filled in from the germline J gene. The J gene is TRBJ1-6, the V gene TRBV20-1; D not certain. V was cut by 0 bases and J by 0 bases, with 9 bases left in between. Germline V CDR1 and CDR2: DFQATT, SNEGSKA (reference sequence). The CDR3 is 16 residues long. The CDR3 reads CSARDISFSYNSPLHF. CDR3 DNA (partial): TGCAGTGCTAGAGATATTAGCTTCTCCTATAATTCACCC.

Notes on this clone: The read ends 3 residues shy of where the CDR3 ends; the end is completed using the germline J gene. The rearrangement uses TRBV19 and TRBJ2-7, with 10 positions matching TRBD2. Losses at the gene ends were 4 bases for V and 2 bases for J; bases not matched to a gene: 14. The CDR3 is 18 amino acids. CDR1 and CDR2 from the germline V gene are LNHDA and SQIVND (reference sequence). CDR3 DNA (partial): TGTGCCAGTAGTAGGACCCGAGGGGAGCGGGAGGGAACCTACGAG. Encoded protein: CASSRTRGEREGTYE. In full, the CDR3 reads CASSRTRGEREGTYEQYF.

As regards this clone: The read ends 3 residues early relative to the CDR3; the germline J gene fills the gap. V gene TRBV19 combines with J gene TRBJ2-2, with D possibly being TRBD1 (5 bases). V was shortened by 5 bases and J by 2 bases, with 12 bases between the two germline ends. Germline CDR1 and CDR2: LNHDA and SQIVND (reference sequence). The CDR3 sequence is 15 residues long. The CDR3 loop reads CASSAYRTNTGELFF. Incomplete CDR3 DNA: TGTGCCAGTAGTGCGTACAGGACCAACACCGGGGAG.

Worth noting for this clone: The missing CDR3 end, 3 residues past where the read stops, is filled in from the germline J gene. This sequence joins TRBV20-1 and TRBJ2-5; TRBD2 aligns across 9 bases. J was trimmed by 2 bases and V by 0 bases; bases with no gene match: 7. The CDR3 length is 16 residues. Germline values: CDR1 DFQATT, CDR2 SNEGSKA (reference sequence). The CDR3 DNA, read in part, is TGCAGTGCTAGAGAGCGGGGGGGTGCAGGGCAAGAGACC. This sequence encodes CSARERGGAGQET. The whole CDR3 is CSARERGGAGQETQYF.

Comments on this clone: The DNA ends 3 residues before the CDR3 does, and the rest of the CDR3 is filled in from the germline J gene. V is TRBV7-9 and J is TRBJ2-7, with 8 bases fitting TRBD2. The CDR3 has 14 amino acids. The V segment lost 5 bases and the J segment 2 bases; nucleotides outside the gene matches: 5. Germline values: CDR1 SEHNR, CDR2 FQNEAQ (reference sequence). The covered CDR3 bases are TGTGCCAGCAGCATAAGCGGGGGAGCCTACGAG. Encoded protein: CASSISGGAYE. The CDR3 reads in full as CASSISGGAYEQYF.

CDR3 residues: CAWSVSVRGGGETQYF. The CDR3 DNA, read in part, is TGTGCCTGGAGTGTGAGTGTCCGTGGAGGGGGAGAGACC. The chain combines TRBV30 with TRBJ2-5; D assignment may be TRBD1 or TRBD2 (6 bases each). The read terminates 3 residues before the CDR3 end, so the remaining end is supplied by the germline J gene. In germline, CDR1 is GTSNPN, CDR2 SVGIG (reference sequence). V was clipped by 0 bases and J by 4 bases, with 18 bases between them. CDR3 length equals 16 residues. Together with reference TRBV30 and TRBJ2-5, the CDR3 gives the full variable domain: SQTIHQWPATLVQPVGSPLSLECTVEGTSNPNLYWYRQAAGRGLQLLFYSVGIGQISSEVPQNLSASRPQDRQFILSSKKLLLSDSGFYLCAWSVSVRGGGETQYFGPGTRLLVL.

CDR3 loop: CASSTQTGVNTEAFF. The CDR3 DNA, read in part, is TGTGCCAGTAGTACCCAAACAGGGGTGAACACTGAA. The chain has TRBV19 and TRBJ1-1; TRBD1 agrees at 7 bases. The CDR3 end falls 3 residues outside the read, so it is completed with the germline J gene. V gave up 4 bases and J gave up 0 bases; unmatched junction bases: 5. Looked up from germline, CDR1 is LNHDA and CDR2 is SQIVND (reference sequence). The CDR3 loop spans 15 amino acids.

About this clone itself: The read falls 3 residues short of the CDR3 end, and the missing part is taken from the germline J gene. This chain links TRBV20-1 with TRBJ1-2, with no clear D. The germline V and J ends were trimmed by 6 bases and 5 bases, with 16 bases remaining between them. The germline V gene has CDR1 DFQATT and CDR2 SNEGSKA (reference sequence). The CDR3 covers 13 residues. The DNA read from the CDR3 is TGCAGTGCCCGGGCCGCAGGACTATATGGC. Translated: CSARAAGLYG. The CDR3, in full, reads CSARAAGLYGYTF.

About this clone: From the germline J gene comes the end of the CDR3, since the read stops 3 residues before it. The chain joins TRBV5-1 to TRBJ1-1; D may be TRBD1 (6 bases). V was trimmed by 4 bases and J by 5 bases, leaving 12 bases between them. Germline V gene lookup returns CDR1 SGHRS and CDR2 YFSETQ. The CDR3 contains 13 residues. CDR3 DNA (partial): TGCGCCAGCAGCGAACAGGGAGGGACTGAA. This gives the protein CASSEQGGTE. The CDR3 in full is CASSEQGGTEAFF.